Below, 23 T cell receptor beta chains from the same sample are listed, as sequenced in a study of Ad26.COV2.S vaccination and SARS-CoV-2 variants (dated by TCRdb to the early 2020s). The library was produced with the immunoSEQ multiplex PCR assay. TCRdb retrieved this table from immuneACCESS and kept in-frame rearrangements only. Not all clones are present; in checked studies, unresolved V genes account for under half, and no reason is known for the remainder. Counted in this sample were 430,000 or so clones; roughly 89% of them appeared once. The biggest ten clones account for 2.5% to 3% of the sample. Per the publication, the treatment or condition label means: approximately 18 received Ad26.COV2.S at low or high dose, single or two shots; five or six received placebo; per-sample allocation not given. For vaccine and placebo recipients, the sequenced repertoires came from samples collected on day 63 after the first injection.

Sequenced here: peripheral blood, sampled in a trial of Ad26.COV2.S vaccine versus placebo. The receptors were gathered from a person aged 18-60 years who received the Ad26.COV2.S COVID-19 vaccine or a placebo.

This clone was seen just once. The J gene is TRBJ2-1, the V gene TRBV11-2, with TRBD2 matching over 7 bases. Germline V gene sequence: CDR1 SGHAT, CDR2 FQNNGV. CDR3 size: 13 residues. V shed 4 bases, J shed 9 bases, and the junction held 6 bases outside the gene matches. The CDR3 is CASSWFGGGEQFF. CDR3 DNA: TGTGCCAGCAGCTGGTTTGGCGGGGGTGAGCAGTTCTTC.

This chain joins TRBV5-4 and TRBJ2-5; 11 bases agree with TRBD1. The CDR3 totals 15 residues. V shed 3 bases, J shed 6 bases, and the junction held 7 bases outside the gene matches. Per germline, CDR1 SGHNT and CDR2 YYREEE (reference sequence). CDR3 nucleotide sequence: TGTGCCAGCAGCTACTCCGGGGACAGGGGGAAGACCCAGTACTTC. This gives the protein CASSYSGDRGKTQYF.

In regard to this clone: Other DNA sequences in the same sample also yield this CDR3. V and J are TRBV5-1 and TRBJ1-2; no firm D call. V gave up 0 bases and J gave up 3 bases, with 9 bases separating them. The CDR3 has 14 residues. Germline values: CDR1 SGHRS, CDR2 YFSETQ. The CDR3 here is CASSLVGPDYGYTF. The CDR3 DNA sequence: TGCGCCAGCAGCTTGGTAGGGCCCGACTATGGCTACACCTTC.

The CDR3 DNA is TGTGCCAGCAGTGAAGGGTTGGGCTACGAGCAGTACGTC. Its protein product is CASSEGLGYEQYV. J is TRBJ2-7 and V is TRBV2, with D uncertain. The germline V gene encodes CDR1 SNHLY and CDR2 FYNNEI. V gave up 1 base and J gave up 3 bases, with 7 bases separating them. The CDR3 extends over 13 amino acids.

V usage is TRBV5-6 and J usage is TRBJ2-5; maybe TRBD1 (5 bases). Trimming removed 0 bases at V and 7 bases at J, with 10 bases between. Germline-derived CDR1 and CDR2 are SGHDT and YYEEEE. This CDR3 comprises 13 residues. As DNA, the CDR3 is TGTGCCAGCAGCTTGGGACAGATGCGGACCCAGTACTTC. It encodes CASSLGQMRTQYF.

This clone was recorded once. The rearrangement links TRBV4-3 to TRBJ1-2, with D maybe TRBD1 (6 bases). Germline loops: CDR1 LGHNA, CDR2 YSLEER. This CDR3 is built from 13 residues. Trimming left V 4 bases short and J 8 bases short, with 14 bases between. The CDR3 region has the DNA TGCGCCAGCAGCCTTATCTCAGGGGACGGCTACACCTTC. Protein sequence: CASSLISGDGYTF.

The V call is TRBV24-1, the J call TRBJ1-1; a possible D gene is TRBD1 (5 bases). CDR3 length: 15 amino acids. CDR1 and CDR2 from the germline V gene are KGHDR and SFDVKD. V gave up 2 bases and J gave up 3 bases, with 12 bases separating them. The CDR3 is CATSDSAKGHTEAFF. Written as DNA, the CDR3 is TGTGCCACCAGTGATTCCGCAAAGGGGCACACTGAAGCTTTCTTT.

The chain combines TRBV7-9 with TRBJ1-2; D ambiguous. Trimming stripped 4 bases from V and 7 bases from J, with 7 bases between. This CDR3 has 11 amino acids. Germline V gene sequence: CDR1 SEHNR, CDR2 FQNEAQ (reference sequence). The CDR3 DNA sequence: TGTGCCAGCAGCTACCGAAGTGGCTACACCTTC. Its protein product is CASSYRSGYTF.

The rearrangement joins TRBV7-9 to TRBJ1-1; possibly TRBD1 for D (5 bases). Germline CDR1 is SEHNR and CDR2 is FQNEAQ (reference sequence). The CDR3 consists of 13 residues. Between the trimmed V and J ends, which lost 3 bases and 5 bases, there was a span of 10 bases. The DNA of the CDR3 is TGTGCCAGCAGCTTTGAGGGGAGGACTGAAGCTTTCTTT. This translates into CASSFEGRTEAFF.

This chain uses TRBV6-2 or TRBV6-3 with TRBJ2-3; 10 bases map to TRBD1. In germline, CDR1 is MNHEY, CDR2 SVGEGT. Trimming removed 4 bases from V and 0 bases from J; junction bases left unmatched: 4. CDR3 size: 16 residues. CDR3: CASSSGTGASTDTQYF. CDR3 nucleotide sequence: TGTGCCAGCAGTTCCGGGACAGGGGCTAGCACAGATACGCAGTATTTT.

The chain combines TRBV3-1 (or the pseudogene TRBV3-2) with TRBJ1-1, with 7 bases lining up with TRBD1. V trimming: 4 bases; J trimming: 0 bases; junction bases outside the gene matches: 11. Germline CDR1 and CDR2: LGHDT and YNNKEL (reference sequence). The CDR3 totals 17 residues. The CDR3 DNA is TGTGCCAGCAGCCGGGGCGGAGGGGGCTCCATGAACACTGAAGCTTTCTTT. Its protein is CASSRGGGGSMNTEAFF.

The chain links TRBV6-2 or TRBV6-3 to TRBJ2-7; 9 bases line up with TRBD1. Germline V gene sequence: CDR1 MNHEY, CDR2 SVGEGT. The CDR3 contains 15 residues. V trimming: 6 bases; J trimming: 5 bases; junction bases outside the gene matches: 11. DNA for the CDR3: TGTGCCAGCAGACCTGCCGGGACAGGGAACCACGAGCAGTACTTC. This translates into CASRPAGTGNHEQYF.

The chain couples TRBV7-9 to TRBJ1-1, with D tentatively TRBD1 (6 bases). V was trimmed by 5 bases and J by 1 base, leaving 14 bases between them. This CDR3 has 15 amino acids. Germline values: CDR1 SEHNR, CDR2 FQNEAQ (reference sequence). The CDR3 here is CASSGRTETNTEAFF. In DNA form, the CDR3 reads TGTGCCAGCAGCGGGAGGACAGAGACGAACACTGAAGCTTTCTTT. The variable domain in full, with the rest retrieved from reference TRBV7-9 and TRBJ1-1, is DTGVSQNPRHKITKRGQNVTFRCDPISEHNRLYWYRQTLGQGPEFLTYFQNEAQLEKSRLLSDRFSAERPKGSFSTLEIQRTEQGDSAMYLCASSGRTETNTEAFFGQGTRLTVV.

This clone was seen a single time. The chain uses TRBV6-1 and TRBJ2-7, with 9 bases fitting TRBD2. The CDR3 has 14 residues. Germline lookup yields CDR1 MNHNS and CDR2 SASEGT. V trimming: 2 bases; J trimming: 4 bases; junction bases outside the gene matches: 3. The CDR3 sequence is CASSELAGVYEQYV. The CDR3 DNA sequence: TGTGCCAGCAGTGAATTAGCGGGAGTGTACGAGCAGTACGTC.

The chain employs TRBV4-1 and TRBJ2-7, with 7 bases identical to TRBD1. The V and J ends lost 4 bases and 6 bases, in that order; junction bases with no gene match: 6. Germline loops: CDR1 MGHRA, CDR2 YSYEKL. The CDR3 is 13 residues long. DNA for the CDR3: TGCGCCAGCAGCCGGAGACAGGGAATCGAGCAGTACTTC. Amino acids: CASSRRQGIEQYF.

This sequence joins TRBV2 and TRBJ2-7, with D perhaps matching TRBD2 (5 bases). Germline values: CDR1 SNHLY, CDR2 FYNNEI. CDR3 length: 13 residues. V dropped 5 bases and J dropped 7 bases, with 15 bases sitting between them. In nucleotides, the CDR3 is TGTGCCAGCAGTCCATTCGAGGGCCGGGAGCAGTACTTC. Translating it yields CASSPFEGREQYF.

The sample holds many counts of this clone. V is TRBV6-2 or TRBV6-3 and J is TRBJ2-3, with a possible D match to TRBD1 (5 bases). V was trimmed by 6 bases and J by 2 bases, leaving 12 bases between them. Germline V gene sequence: CDR1 MNHEY, CDR2 SVGEGT. This CDR3 region has 14 residues. The DNA of the CDR3 is TGTGCCAGCAGCCCAGCAGGGCCCACAGATACGCAGTATTTT. This codes for CASSPAGPTDTQYF.

Written as DNA, the CDR3 is TGTGCCAGCAGTTACTCCGGCGGTTCAGATACGCAGTATTTT. It specifies CASSYSGGSDTQYF. The chain employs TRBV6-5 and TRBJ2-3; no clear D. The germline CDR1 and CDR2 sequences are MNHEY and SVGAGI. V lost 0 bases to trimming and J lost 4 bases, with 8 bases between them. This CDR3 has 14 residues.

The chain links TRBV30 to TRBJ1-5; D is ambiguous. V lost 0 bases to trimming and J lost 9 bases, with 15 bases between them. The CDR3 spans 14 residues. CDR1 and CDR2 from the germline V gene are GTSNPN and SVGIG (reference sequence). The CDR3, as DNA: TGTGCCTGGAGTGTGGGCGGACCCTCGGCGCCCCAGCATTTT. It translates to CAWSVGGPSAPQHF.

A single count supports this clone. The chain recombines TRBV18 with TRBJ1-2; possible D gene TRBD1, 6 bases. The V end was cut by 4 bases, the J end by 0 bases, with 15 bases between. Per the germline V gene, CDR1 is KGHSH and CDR2 is LQKENI. The CDR3 runs to 16 residues. The CDR3 DNA sequence: TGTGCCAGCTCACTGTCTGGGGGGGCAGCTAACTATGGCTACACCTTC. Its translation is CASSLSGGAANYGYTF. Full variable domain (rest looked up from reference TRBV18 and TRBJ1-2): NAGVMQNPRHLVRRRGQEARLRCSPMKGHSHVYWYRQLPEEGLKFMVYLQKENIIDESGMPKERFSAEFPKEGPSILRIQQVVRGDSAAYFCASSLSGGAANYGYTFGSGTRLTVV.

This clone was counted once. The V gene is TRBV5-1, the J gene TRBJ1-1, with 8 bases lining up with TRBD1. The CDR3 consists of 14 residues. Germline-derived CDR1 and CDR2 are SGHRS and YFSETQ. With V trimmed by 3 bases and J by 3 bases, 4 bases remained unmatched. DNA for the CDR3: TGCGCCAGCAGCTCCCAGGGGGCCCACACTGAAGCTTTCTTT. Translated, it gives CASSSQGAHTEAFF.

The chain carries TRBV24-1 and TRBJ2-1, with 10 bases identical to TRBD2. The CDR3 is made up of 16 amino acids. Germline CDR1 reads KGHDR; CDR2 reads SFDVKD. Losses at the gene ends were 9 bases for V and 0 bases for J; bases not matched to a gene: 7. The CDR3 bases are TGTGCCACCGCCATAGCGGGAGGAAACTCCTACAATGAGCAGTTCTTC. It codes for CATAIAGGNSYNEQFF.

The V and J genes are TRBV11-2 and TRBJ2-6, with TRBD1 identical over 7 bases. The CDR3 is 16 amino acids. V shed 2 bases, J shed 4 bases, and the junction held 5 bases outside the gene matches. CDR1 is SGHAT and CDR2 is FQNNGV in the germline V gene. In DNA form, the CDR3 reads TGTGCCAGCAGCTTAAACAGGGGTACGGGGGCCAACGTCCTGACTTTC. Amino acids: CASSLNRGTGANVLTF. Combining the CDR3 with reference TRBV11-2 and TRBJ2-6 gives the whole variable domain EAGVAQSPRYKIIEKRQSVAFWCNPISGHATLYWYQQILGQGPKLLIQFQNNGVVDDSQLPKDRFSAERLKGVDSTLKIQPAKLEDSAVYLCASSLNRGTGANVLTFGAGSRLTVL.